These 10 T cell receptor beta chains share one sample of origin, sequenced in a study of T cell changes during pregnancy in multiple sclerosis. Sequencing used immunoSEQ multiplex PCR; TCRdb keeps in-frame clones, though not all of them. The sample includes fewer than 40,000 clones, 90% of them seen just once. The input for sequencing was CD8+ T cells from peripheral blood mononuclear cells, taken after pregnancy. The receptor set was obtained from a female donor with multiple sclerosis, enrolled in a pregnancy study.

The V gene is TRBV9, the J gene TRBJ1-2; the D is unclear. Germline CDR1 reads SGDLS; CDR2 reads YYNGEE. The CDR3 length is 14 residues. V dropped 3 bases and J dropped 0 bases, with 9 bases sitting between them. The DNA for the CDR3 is TGTGCCAGCAGCGGCCCTGTAGCTAACTATGGCTACACCTTC. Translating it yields CASSGPVANYGYTF.

The CDR3 region has the DNA TGTGCCAGCAGCGCGGGACGGGGGATTTCCTACGAGCAGTACTTC. Its translation is CASSAGRGISYEQYF. The chain employs TRBV7-9 and TRBJ2-7, with D tentatively TRBD2 (6 bases). The CDR3 covers 15 residues. Trimming pared 5 bases from V and 1 base from J, leaving 15 bases between. Germline V gives CDR1 SEHNR, CDR2 FQNEAQ (reference sequence).

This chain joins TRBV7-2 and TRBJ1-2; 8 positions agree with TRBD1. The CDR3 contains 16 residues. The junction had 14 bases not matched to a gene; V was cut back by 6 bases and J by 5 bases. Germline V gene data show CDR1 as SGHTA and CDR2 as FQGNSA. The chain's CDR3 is CASRFGQGGSSYGYTF. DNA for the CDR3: TGTGCCAGCAGATTCGGACAGGGAGGATCCTCTTATGGCTACACCTTC.

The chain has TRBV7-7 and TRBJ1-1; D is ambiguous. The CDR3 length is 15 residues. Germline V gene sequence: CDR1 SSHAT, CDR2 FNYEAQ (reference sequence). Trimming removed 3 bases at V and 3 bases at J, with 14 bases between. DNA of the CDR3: TGTGCCAGCAGCTTCCCGGGGAAGAACGACACTGAAGCTTTCTTT. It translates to CASSFPGKNDTEAFF.

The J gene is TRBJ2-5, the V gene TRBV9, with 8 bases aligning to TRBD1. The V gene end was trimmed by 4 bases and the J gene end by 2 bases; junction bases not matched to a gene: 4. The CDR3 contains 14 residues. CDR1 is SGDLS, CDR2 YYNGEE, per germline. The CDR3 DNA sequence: TGTGCCAGCAGCTCCGGACAGGGACAAGAGACCCAGTACTTC. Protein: CASSSGQGQETQYF.

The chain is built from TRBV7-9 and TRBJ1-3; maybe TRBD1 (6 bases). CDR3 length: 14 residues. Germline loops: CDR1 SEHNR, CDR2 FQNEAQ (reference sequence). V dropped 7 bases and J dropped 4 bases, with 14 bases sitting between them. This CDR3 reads CASNPGEYGNTIYF. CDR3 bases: TGTGCCAGCAACCCAGGGGAATACGGAAACACCATATATTTT.

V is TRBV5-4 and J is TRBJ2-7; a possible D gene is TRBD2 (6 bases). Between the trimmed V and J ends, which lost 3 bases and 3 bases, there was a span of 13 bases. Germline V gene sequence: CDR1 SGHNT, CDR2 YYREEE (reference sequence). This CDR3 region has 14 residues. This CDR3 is CASSWNWGGYEQYF. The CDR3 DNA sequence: TGTGCCAGCAGCTGGAACTGGGGAGGCTACGAGCAGTACTTC.

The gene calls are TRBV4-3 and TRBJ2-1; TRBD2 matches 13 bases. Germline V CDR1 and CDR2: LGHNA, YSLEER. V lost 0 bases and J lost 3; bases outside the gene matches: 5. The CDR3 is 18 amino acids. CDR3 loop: CASSQDRLAGGRYNEQFF. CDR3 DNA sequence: TGCGCCAGCAGCCAAGATAGACTAGCGGGGGGTCGCTACAATGAGCAGTTCTTC.

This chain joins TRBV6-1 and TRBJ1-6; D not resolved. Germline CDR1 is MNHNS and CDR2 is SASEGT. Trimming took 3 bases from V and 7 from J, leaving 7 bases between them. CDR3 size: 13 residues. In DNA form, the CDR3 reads TGTGCCAGCAGTGACTCGACAAATTCACCCCTCCACTTT. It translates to CASSDSTNSPLHF.

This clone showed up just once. This chain's CDR3 is CASSRLGTSGELFF. The DNA of the CDR3 is TGTGCCAGCAGTAGGTTAGGGACTAGTGGGGAGCTGTTTTTT. The chain has TRBV6-5 and TRBJ2-2; 8 bases are shared with TRBD2. This CDR3 region has 14 residues. Germline V gene sequence: CDR1 MNHEY, CDR2 SVGAGI. The trim removed 5 bases at V and 8 bases at J, leaving 7 bases unmatched.